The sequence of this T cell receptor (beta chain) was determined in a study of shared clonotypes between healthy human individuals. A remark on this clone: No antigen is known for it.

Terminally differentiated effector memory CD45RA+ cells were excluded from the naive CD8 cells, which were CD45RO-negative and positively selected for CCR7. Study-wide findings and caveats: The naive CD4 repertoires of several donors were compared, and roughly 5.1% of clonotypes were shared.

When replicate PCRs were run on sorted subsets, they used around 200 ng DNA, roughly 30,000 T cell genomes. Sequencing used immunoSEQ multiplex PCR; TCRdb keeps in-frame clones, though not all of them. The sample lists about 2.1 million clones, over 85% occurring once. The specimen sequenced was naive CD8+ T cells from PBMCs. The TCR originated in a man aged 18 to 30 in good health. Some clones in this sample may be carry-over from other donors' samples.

The CDR3 bases are TGTGCCAGCAGTCCCCGACAAGGCTATGGCTACACCTTC. Protein product: CASSPRQGYGYTF. The rearrangement uses TRBV28 and TRBJ1-2; D is undetermined. The CDR3 runs 13 residues. Per the germline V gene, CDR1 is MDHEN and CDR2 is SYDVKM. Trimming removed 5 bases at V and 4 bases at J, with 11 bases between.